In this sample, the clone carrying this T cell receptor (beta chain) turned up many times. Its matching antigen is unknown. Trimming shortened V by 2 bases and J by 7 bases, and 24 bases separated the two germline ends. This CDR3 has 18 residues. This specimen comes from a study of regulatory T cells in long-lasting Graves disease. On the study more broadly: Prior antithyroid drug treatment in newly diagnosed Graves' patients lasted under 3 months.

CDR3-region Arm-PCR and iRepertoire HTBI primers produced the TCR beta libraries. In the study's own analysis: Identification yielded around 64 TRBV and 11 to 15 TRBJ segments across samples. TCRdb fed the multiplex PCR reads into MiXCR, producing one record per CDR3 protein. The V and J calls reflect TCRdb's pipeline rather than the authors' work. The data show fewer than 350,000 distinct CDR3 sequences, over 15% seen once. The time point was: newly diagnosed GD, antithyroid drugs for less than 3 months. From RNA extracted from PBMCs, the TCR library was made. An endocrinology department located in Xi'an, China, was where the patients came from. Study-level points and caveats: TRBV28, TRBJ1-2 and TRBJ2-5 were segments that persistent disease favored.

Here the sequenced sample was peripheral blood mononuclear cells (PBMCs), taken at new diagnosis, from a patient treated with antithyroid drugs. This TCR came from a female donor with Graves disease. The chain recombines TRBV12-3 or TRBV12-4 with TRBJ2-4; D not certain. CDR3 amino acids: CASSLRWLAATPGNIQYF. The CDR3 DNA follows: TGTGCCAGCAGTTTAAGGTGGTTAGCAGCGACCCCCGGTAACATTCAGTACTTC.